These 27 T cell receptor beta chains originate from one sample sequenced in a study of T cells in Graves' hyperthyroidism and ophthalmopathy. Amplification of TCR beta CDR3 regions used RNA as the template. During a first-round RT-PCR of the TCR CDR3, the HTBI primer set was used. Using its own MiXCR run on the multiplex PCR reads, TCRdb lists one record per CDR3 protein. The sample holds 350,000 to 500,000 distinct CDR3 sequences, roughly 15% seen once. Specimen: blood. Receptors originate from a woman younger than 30 with Graves' hyperthyroidism.

This clonotype came up many times. This chain joins TRBV6-5 and TRBJ2-1, with TRBD2 as a possible D gene (7 bases). The V end was cut by 0 bases, the J end by 3 bases, with 15 bases between. CDR3 length: 17 residues. Germline CDR1 and CDR2: MNHEY and SVGAGI. The CDR3 loop reads CASSYSGGREIYNEQFF. The DNA for the CDR3 is TGTGCCAGCAGTTACTCGGGGGGGCGGGAGATCTACAATGAGCAGTTCTTC.

Here the CDR3 reads CASSFSGTNTEAFF. CDR3 DNA sequence: TGTGCCAGCAGTTTCTCCGGAACGAACACTGAAGCTTTCTTT. The chain links TRBV6-2 or TRBV6-3 to TRBJ1-1, with unresolved D. Between the trimmed V and J ends, which lost 4 bases and 1 base, there was a span of 10 bases. The CDR3 spans 14 residues. Germline V CDR1 and CDR2: MNHEY, SVGEGT.

This clonotype has at least ten counts. This chain's CDR3 is CASSRTGGNIQYF. The CDR3, as DNA: TGTGCCAGCAGTCGAACAGGGGGGAACATTCAGTACTTC. The chain uses TRBV28 and TRBJ2-4; 8 nucleotides align to TRBD1. CDR1 is MDHEN, CDR2 SYDVKM, per germline. Losses at the gene ends were 5 bases for V and 7 bases for J; bases not matched to a gene: 4. This CDR3 spans 13 amino acids.

Many counts were recorded for this clonotype. The V and J genes are TRBV13 and TRBJ2-1; D is perhaps TRBD2 (5 bases). Germline lookup yields CDR1 PRHDT and CDR2 FYEKMQ (reference sequence). The CDR3 sequence is 16 residues long. Trimming shortened V by 1 base and J by 5 bases, and 15 bases separated the two germline ends. Here the CDR3 DNA reads TGTGCCAGCAGCTTAGCCGCGGTGACTATCAACAATGAGCAGTTCTTC. Protein sequence: CASSLAAVTINNEQFF.

The sample holds many counts of this clonotype. This chain uses TRBV7-9 with TRBJ2-3; 8 bases line up with TRBD2. The length of the CDR3 is 13 residues. Germline assignment: CDR1 SEHNR and CDR2 FQNEAQ (reference sequence). The V gene end was trimmed by 10 bases and the J gene end by 2 bases; junction bases not matched to a gene: 5. The DNA of the CDR3 is TGTGCCAAGCGGGAGAGCGACACAGATACGCAGTATTTT. Amino acid sequence: CAKRESDTDTQYF. The whole variable domain, remainder taken from reference TRBV7-9 and TRBJ2-3, is DTGVSQNPRHKITKRGQNVTFRCDPISEHNRLYWYRQTLGQGPEFLTYFQNEAQLEKSRLLSDRFSAERPKGSFSTLEIQRTEQGDSAMYLCAKRESDTDTQYFGPGTRLTVL.

This clonotype has ten or more counts. The chain combines TRBV2 with TRBJ1-3; D is unresolved. The CDR3 length is 12 residues. Deletions cut 7 bases from V and 6 bases from J, with 10 bases between. Germline loops: CDR1 SNHLY, CDR2 FYNNEI. The CDR3 region has the DNA TGTGCCAGCACTTCGTCGGAAAACACCATATATTTT. The encoded protein is CASTSSENTIYF.

This clonotype showed up many times. V and J are TRBV27 and TRBJ2-7, with TRBD1 matching over 7 bases. The CDR3 is 14 residues long. Trimming removed 5 bases from V and 0 bases from J; junction bases left unmatched: 4. Germline CDR1 is MNHEY and CDR2 is SMNVEV (reference sequence). The CDR3 nucleotides are TGTGCCAGCAGTCTGGGACAGAACTCCTACGAGCAGTACTTC. Encoded protein: CASSLGQNSYEQYF.

The table lists this clonotype with many counts. The chain combines TRBV28 with TRBJ1-6; 7 positions agree with TRBD1. Germline lookup yields CDR1 MDHEN and CDR2 SYDVKM. The V and J ends lost 8 bases and 6 bases, in that order; junction bases with no gene match: 1. There are 12 residues in the CDR3. CDR3 loop: CASRDSNSPLHF. The CDR3 coding sequence is TGTGCCAGCCGGGACAGTAATTCACCCCTCCACTTT.

This chain uses TRBV9 with TRBJ1-1; the D is unclear. The CDR3 length is 13 residues. V was shortened by 4 bases and J by 6 bases, with 13 bases between the two germline ends. Germline CDR1 SGDLS, CDR2 YYNGEE. CDR3 bases: TGTGCCAGCAGCCCAACCGGGCCTCCTGAAGCTTTCTTT. Residues: CASSPTGPPEAFF.

There are many counts of this clonotype. The V gene is TRBV29-1, the J gene TRBJ1-2, with a possible D match to TRBD1 (5 bases). V was clipped by 3 bases and J by 4 bases, with 21 bases between them. The CDR3 consists of 16 residues. Per germline, CDR1 SQVTM and CDR2 ANQGSEA. The CDR3 DNA follows: TGCAGCGTTGAGGCGGACACATCCCAGACCCTCTATGGCTACACCTTC. Translated: CSVEADTSQTLYGYTF.

This clonotype was seen many times. The chain joins TRBV5-5 to TRBJ2-7; D gene ambiguous. Germline-derived CDR1 and CDR2 are SGHKS and YYEKEE (reference sequence). The CDR3 loop spans 12 amino acids. V was cut by 1 base and J by 5 bases, with 7 bases left in between. CDR3 nucleotide sequence: TGTGCCAGCAGCTTGTTGCAGCACGAGCAGTACTTC. Translation gives CASSLLQHEQYF.

This clonotype was counted at least ten times. The V call is TRBV6-1, the J call TRBJ2-7; 9 nucleotides match TRBD1. Losses at the gene ends were 6 bases for V and 2 bases for J; bases not matched to a gene: 11. This CDR3 contains 16 residues. Per germline, CDR1 MNHNS and CDR2 SASEGT. CDR3 sequence: CASSQLDRGLTYEQYF. DNA of the CDR3: TGTGCCAGCAGCCAACTGGACAGGGGCCTAACCTACGAGCAGTACTTC.

At least ten counts were recorded for this clonotype. This rearrangement joins TRBV20-1 to TRBJ2-1; D might be TRBD1 (5 bases). The CDR3 contains 12 residues. Germline CDR1 DFQATT, CDR2 SNEGSKA (reference sequence). V was pared by 3 bases and J by 10 bases, with 13 bases between. The CDR3 sequence is CSASHIGQEQFF. The CDR3 coding sequence is TGCAGTGCTAGTCACATTGGACAAGAGCAGTTCTTC.

This clonotype was seen only a few times. This chain connects TRBV6-1 to TRBJ1-2; 8 positions agree with TRBD1. V shed 3 bases, J shed 4 bases, and the junction held 7 bases outside the gene matches. The CDR3 is 15 amino acids. Germline V gives CDR1 MNHNS, CDR2 SASEGT. The CDR3 loop reads CASSEETGVSYGYTF. Written as DNA, the CDR3 is TGTGCCAGCAGTGAGGAGACAGGGGTGAGCTATGGCTACACCTTC.

CDR3 loop: CASSLAETLGTYEQYF. The CDR3 DNA reads as TGTGCCAGCAGTTTAGCAGAGACGCTTGGTACCTACGAGCAGTACTTC. This chain uses TRBV12-3 or TRBV12-4 with TRBJ2-7; D gene unclear. The CDR3 extends over 16 amino acids. Trimming took 0 bases from V and 2 from J, leaving 14 bases between them.

CDR3 bases: TGTGCCAGCAGTCACGGGACTAGCGGGGGGGCCCAGTACTTC. Translating it yields CASSHGTSGGAQYF. This chain uses TRBV6-2 or TRBV6-3 with TRBJ2-5; 16 positions match TRBD2. Germline CDR1 and CDR2: MNHEY and SVGEGT. V lost 5 bases to trimming and J lost 9 bases; unmatched junction nucleotides: 3. The CDR3 length is 14 residues.

This clonotype was recorded at least ten times. V and J are TRBV7-2 and TRBJ2-3; 8 bases are a match to TRBD2. This CDR3 has 15 amino acids. From germline, CDR1 is SGHTA and CDR2 FQGNSA. V was pared by 6 bases and J by 2 bases, with 7 bases of the junction left unmatched. The CDR3 protein is CASRLTGGTTDTQYF. The CDR3 DNA follows: TGTGCCAGCAGACTCACGGGGGGGACCACAGATACGCAGTATTTT.

The gene calls are TRBV5-1 and TRBJ2-5, with D unresolved. The CDR3 spans 14 residues. V was cut by 4 bases and J by 1 base, with 11 bases left in between. The germline CDR1 and CDR2 sequences are SGHRS and YFSETQ. CDR3 region: CASSIPTSQETQYF. The DNA for the CDR3 is TGCGCCAGCAGCATTCCCACGTCCCAAGAGACCCAGTACTTC.

This sequence joins TRBV14 and TRBJ2-7; 7 bases match TRBD1. Looked up from germline, CDR1 is SGHDN and CDR2 is FVKESK. The trim removed 4 bases at V and 0 bases at J, leaving 6 bases unmatched. This CDR3 is 15 amino acids long. The chain's CDR3 is CASSRGQRISYEQYF. CDR3 in DNA: TGTGCCAGCAGCCGGGGACAGCGAATCTCCTACGAGCAGTACTTC. Full variable domain (rest looked up from reference TRBV14 and TRBJ2-7): EAGVTQFPSHSVIEKGQTVTLRCDPISGHDNLYWYRRVMGKEIKFLLHFVKESKQDESGMPNNRFLAERTGGTYSTLKVQPAELEDSGVYFCASSRGQRISYEQYFGPGTRLTVT.

CDR3 loop: CASSRGGLAQNTGELFF. CDR3 nucleotide sequence: TGTGCCAGCAGCCGGGGGGGGCTAGCGCAAAACACCGGGGAGCTGTTTTTT. The V call is TRBV3-1, the J call TRBJ2-2; possible D gene TRBD2, 7 bases. This CDR3 contains 17 residues. Germline V gives CDR1 LGHDT, CDR2 YNNKEL (reference sequence). With 4 bases removed from V and 2 bases from J, the gap between germline ends came to 17 bases.

In its sample, this clonotype was seen many times. The chain employs TRBV18 and TRBJ1-2, with D unresolved. CDR3 length equals 16 residues. Trimming stripped 3 bases from V and 0 bases from J, with 14 bases between. CDR1 is KGHSH, CDR2 LQKENI, per germline. The CDR3 bases are TGTGCCAGCTCACCCATTGGAGGCTTGTCTAACTATGGCTACACCTTC. This translates into CASSPIGGLSNYGYTF.

This clonotype was observed many times. CDR3 sequence reads: CASSSAGLKNEQFF. Here the CDR3 DNA reads TGTGCCAGCAGTTCAGCGGGACTAAAGAATGAGCAGTTCTTC. The chain employs TRBV6-1 and TRBJ2-1; 7 bases fit TRBD2. This CDR3 spans 14 amino acids. V shed 5 bases and J 7 bases; nucleotides not matched to a gene: 8. The germline V gene has CDR1 MNHNS and CDR2 SASEGT.

This clonotype has only a few counts. The V call is TRBV5-6, the J call TRBJ1-5, with D possibly TRBD1 on 6 matching bases. Germline assignment: CDR1 SGHDT and CDR2 YYEEEE. CDR3 length: 13 residues. The ends were cut back, 5 bases at V and 7 bases at J, with 13 bases in the middle. The CDR3 loop is CASSSGEGQPQHF. CDR3 nucleotide sequence: TGTGCCAGCAGTTCAGGGGAGGGCCAGCCCCAGCATTTT.

The sample holds many counts of this clonotype. This chain joins TRBV11-2 and TRBJ1-1; 8 bases align to TRBD1. V lost 3 bases, J lost 1 base, and 4 bases stayed unmatched. The CDR3 runs 15 residues. Germline V gene data show CDR1 as SGHAT and CDR2 as FQNNGV. The chain's CDR3 is CASSFRTGWNTEAFF. The CDR3 region has the DNA TGTGCCAGCAGCTTCAGGACAGGGTGGAACACTGAAGCTTTCTTT.

This clonotype appeared many times. V usage is TRBV12-3 or TRBV12-4 and J usage is TRBJ2-1, with 7 bases identical to TRBD2. This CDR3 has 20 residues. V was pared by 3 bases and J by 3 bases, with 20 bases of the junction left unmatched. DNA for the CDR3: TGTGCCAGCAGTTTCCCCGGGCGGGGGATTAGCGGAAGAAACTACAATGAGCAGTTCTTC. Translation gives CASSFPGRGISGRNYNEQFF.

This clonotype was detected many times. The V and J genes are TRBV9 and TRBJ2-1; unclear D gene. This CDR3 contains 13 residues. The germline CDR1 and CDR2 sequences are SGDLS and YYNGEE. V lost 0 bases and J lost 4, with 5 bases in between. CDR3 bases: TGTGCCAGCAGCGTAGCGGATTACAATGAGCAGTTCTTC. Its protein product is CASSVADYNEQFF.

This clonotype appeared many times. The gene calls are TRBV30 and TRBJ2-7; maybe TRBD1 (7 bases). CDR1 is GTSNPN, CDR2 SVGIG, per germline (reference sequence). This CDR3 spans 15 amino acids. The V and J ends lost 3 bases and 0 bases respectively, with 15 bases between them. CDR3: CAWSGGQPRSYEQYF. The CDR3 nucleotides read TGTGCCTGGAGCGGGGGACAGCCTCGCTCCTACGAGCAGTACTTC.